The TCR beta chain described here comes from a study of technical replicates of blood from a handful of donors. The table came from immunoSEQ multiplex PCR; TCRdb's copy has only in-frame clones and leaves some out. The table includes approximately 79,000 clones, around nine tenths detected once. V lost 6 bases and J lost 0; bases outside the gene matches: 1. Germline loops: CDR1 MDHEN, CDR2 SYDVKM. The CDR3 has 14 amino acids. The receptor was derived from a human donor in good health. The V gene is TRBV28, the J gene TRBJ2-2, with 7 bases that match TRBD1. Sequencing was performed on T cells isolated from PBMCs. The CDR3 sequence: CASRTGANTGELFF. CDR3 DNA sequence: TGTGCCAGCAGAACAGGGGCGAACACCGGGGAGCTGTTTTTT. Full variable domain (missing parts from reference TRBV28 and TRBJ2-2): DVKVTQSSRYLVKRTGEKVFLECVQDMDHENMFWYRQDPGLGLRLIYFSYDVKMKEKGDIPEGYSVSREKKERFSLILESASTNQTSMYLCASRTGANTGELFFGEGSRLTVL.